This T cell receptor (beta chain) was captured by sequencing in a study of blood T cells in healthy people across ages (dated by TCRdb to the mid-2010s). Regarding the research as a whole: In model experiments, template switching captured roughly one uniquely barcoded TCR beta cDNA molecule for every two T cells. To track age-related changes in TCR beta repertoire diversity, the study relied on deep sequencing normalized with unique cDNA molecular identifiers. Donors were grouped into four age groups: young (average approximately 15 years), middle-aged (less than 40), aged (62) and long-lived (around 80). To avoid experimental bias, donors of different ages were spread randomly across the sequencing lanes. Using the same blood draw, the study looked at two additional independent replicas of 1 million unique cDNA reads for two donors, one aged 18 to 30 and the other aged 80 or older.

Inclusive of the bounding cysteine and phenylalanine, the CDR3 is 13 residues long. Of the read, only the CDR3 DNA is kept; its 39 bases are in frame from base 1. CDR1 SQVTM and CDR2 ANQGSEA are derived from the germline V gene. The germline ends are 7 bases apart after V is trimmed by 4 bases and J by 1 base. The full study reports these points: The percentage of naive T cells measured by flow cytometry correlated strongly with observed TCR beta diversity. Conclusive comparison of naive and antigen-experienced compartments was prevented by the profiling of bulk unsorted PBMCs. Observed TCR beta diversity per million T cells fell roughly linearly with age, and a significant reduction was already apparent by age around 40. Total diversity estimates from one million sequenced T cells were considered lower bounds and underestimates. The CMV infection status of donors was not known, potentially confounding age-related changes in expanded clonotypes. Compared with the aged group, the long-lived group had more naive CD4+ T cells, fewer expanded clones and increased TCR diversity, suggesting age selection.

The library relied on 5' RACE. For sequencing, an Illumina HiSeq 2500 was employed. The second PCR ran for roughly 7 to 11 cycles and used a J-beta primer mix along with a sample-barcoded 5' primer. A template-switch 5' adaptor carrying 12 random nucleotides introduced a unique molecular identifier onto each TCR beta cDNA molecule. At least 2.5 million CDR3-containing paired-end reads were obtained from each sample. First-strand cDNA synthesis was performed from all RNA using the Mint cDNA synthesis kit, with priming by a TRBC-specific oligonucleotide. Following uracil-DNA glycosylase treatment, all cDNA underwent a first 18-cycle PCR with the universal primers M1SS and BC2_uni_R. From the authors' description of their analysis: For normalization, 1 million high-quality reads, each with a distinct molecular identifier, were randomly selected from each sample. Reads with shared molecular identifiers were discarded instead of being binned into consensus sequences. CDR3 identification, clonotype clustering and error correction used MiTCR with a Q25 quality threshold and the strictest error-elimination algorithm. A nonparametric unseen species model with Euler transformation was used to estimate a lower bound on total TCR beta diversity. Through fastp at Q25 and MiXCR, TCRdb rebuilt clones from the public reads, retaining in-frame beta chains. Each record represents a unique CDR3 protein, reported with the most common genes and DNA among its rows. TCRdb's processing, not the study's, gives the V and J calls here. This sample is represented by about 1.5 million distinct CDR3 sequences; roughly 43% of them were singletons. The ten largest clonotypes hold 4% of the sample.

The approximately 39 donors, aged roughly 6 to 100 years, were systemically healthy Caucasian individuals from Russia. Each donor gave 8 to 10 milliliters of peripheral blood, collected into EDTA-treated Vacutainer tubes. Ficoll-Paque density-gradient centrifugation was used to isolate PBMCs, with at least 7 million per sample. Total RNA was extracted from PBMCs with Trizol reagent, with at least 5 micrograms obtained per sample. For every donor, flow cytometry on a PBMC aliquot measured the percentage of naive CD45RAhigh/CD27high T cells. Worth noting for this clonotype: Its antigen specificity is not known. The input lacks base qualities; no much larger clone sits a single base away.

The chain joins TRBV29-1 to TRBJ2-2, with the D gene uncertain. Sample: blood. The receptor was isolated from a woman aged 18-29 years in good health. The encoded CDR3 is CSVGLGNTGELFF. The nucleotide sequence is TGCAGCGTTGGGTTGGGGAACACCGGGGAGCTGTTTTTT.